These 21 T cell receptor beta chains originate from one sample sequenced in a study of T-cell reconstitution after alpha-beta-depleted transplantation in children. Unique molecular identifiers were incorporated during preparation of the TCRbeta library. MiXCR, run by TCRdb on the PCR reads, gives a single entry per CDR3 protein. The table includes 300,000 to 400,000 distinct CDR3 sequences, under 20% detected once. This specimen was PBMCs, mostly from graft donor cells, taken 360 days after TCRalphabeta/CD19-depleted stem cell transplant. These receptors were taken from a male patient between 2 and 15 years old who had a stem cell transplant for acute lymphoblastic leukemia, so the T cells may come from the graft donor.

This clonotype was seen repeatedly, ten times or more. The J gene is TRBJ2-1, the V gene TRBV20-1; D call uncertain. Trimming stripped 3 bases from V and 0 bases from J, with 12 bases between. The CDR3 extends over 15 amino acids. Germline V gene data show CDR1 as DFQATT and CDR2 as SNEGSKA (reference sequence). The CDR3 nucleotides read TGCAGTGCTAGTCCTTCGTGGGTCTCCTACAATGAGCAGTTCTTC. Encoded protein: CSASPSWVSYNEQFF.

This clonotype was detected a few times. The chain carries TRBV29-1 and TRBJ2-2, with 8 positions matching TRBD1. This CDR3 region has 15 residues. The germline V gene has CDR1 SQVTM and CDR2 ANQGSEA. Trimming removed 0 bases from V and 6 bases from J; junction bases left unmatched: 6. The CDR3 region has the DNA TGCAGCGTTGAAGATCGGATGACAGGGGCCGGGGAGCTGTTTTTT. Residues: CSVEDRMTGAGELFF.

This clonotype was detected a few times. The rearrangement joins TRBV2 to TRBJ2-7; D gene ambiguous. V lost 1 base and J lost 3, with 16 bases in between. CDR3 length: 16 residues. Per germline, CDR1 SNHLY and CDR2 FYNNEI. The CDR3 here is CASSEGGLVGGYEQYF. As DNA, the CDR3 is TGTGCCAGCAGTGAAGGAGGTTTAGTCGGCGGCTACGAGCAGTACTTC.

The rearrangement links TRBV6-2 or TRBV6-3 to TRBJ2-5, with D unresolved. CDR1 MNHEY and CDR2 SVGEGT come from the germline V gene. The CDR3 totals 14 residues. Trimming took off 2 bases at V and 2 bases at J, with 9 bases between the two ends. CDR3 nucleotide sequence: TGTGCCAGCAGTTACCCGACGGTTCAAGAGACCCAGTACTTC. It encodes CASSYPTVQETQYF.

This clonotype occurred a few times. The CDR3 reads CASSPAGSGSRTSQYF. As DNA, the CDR3 is TGTGCCAGCAGCCCGGCGGGGAGCGGGAGTCGAACCTCGCAGTATTTT. The V call is TRBV11-2, the J call TRBJ2-3; 8 nucleotides line up with TRBD2. This CDR3 is built from 16 residues. CDR1 is SGHAT and CDR2 is FQNNGV in the germline V gene. J gave up 10 bases and V 5 bases, and 17 bases lay outside the gene matches.

The chain recombines TRBV20-1 with TRBJ1-5; D gene uncertain. Trimming removed 2 bases from V and 0 bases from J, with 11 bases in between. Germline lookup yields CDR1 DFQATT and CDR2 SNEGSKA (reference sequence). The length of the CDR3 is 15 residues. The CDR3 loop is CSARWGTDSNQPQHF. CDR3 nucleotide sequence: TGCAGTGCTAGATGGGGAACAGATAGCAATCAGCCCCAGCATTTT.

This clonotype has more than one count but fewer than ten. This chain uses TRBV28 with TRBJ2-7; 7 positions agree with TRBD1. Germline lookup yields CDR1 MDHEN and CDR2 SYDVKM. Trimming at V came to 6 bases and at J to 5 bases, leaving 13 bases not matched to a gene. The length of the CDR3 is 15 residues. CDR3 protein: CASRPHETGKNEQYF. The DNA for the CDR3 is TGTGCCAGCAGGCCCCACGAGACAGGGAAGAACGAGCAGTACTTC.

This clonotype was recorded many times. CDR3 coding DNA: TGTGCCAGCAGTTTCAGGAGCCTGAACACTGAAGCTTTCTTT. Translation: CASSFRSLNTEAFF. The chain joins TRBV28 to TRBJ1-1; D ambiguous. Germline values: CDR1 MDHEN, CDR2 SYDVKM. The CDR3 covers 14 residues. V lost 3 bases, J lost 0 bases, and 8 bases lay in between.

This chain connects TRBV6-5 to TRBJ1-2; D remains unclear. The V and J ends lost 2 bases and 8 bases respectively, with 12 bases between them. This CDR3 contains 13 residues. Germline V lookup: CDR1 MNHEY, CDR2 SVGAGI. Here the CDR3 reads CASSYGPQTGYTF. The CDR3 region has the DNA TGTGCCAGCAGTTACGGGCCACAGACCGGCTACACCTTC.

In its sample, this clonotype was seen many times. The chain carries TRBV4-3 and TRBJ2-1, with D perhaps matching TRBD2 (5 bases). Trimming pared 0 bases from V and 2 bases from J, leaving 5 bases between. From germline, CDR1 is LGHNA and CDR2 YSLEER. CDR3 length: 14 residues. The CDR3 sequence is CASSQDSAYNEQFF. CDR3 in DNA: TGCGCCAGCAGCCAAGATAGCGCCTACAATGAGCAGTTCTTC.

The chain employs TRBV24-1 and TRBJ2-1, with unresolved D. Germline assignment: CDR1 KGHDR and CDR2 SFDVKD. V was cut by 2 bases and J by 4 bases, with 26 bases left in between. This CDR3 comprises 20 residues. The CDR3 bases are TGTGCCACCAGTGATTCGGAGTCCGGGTCCTCCCCACCTTCTTACAATGAGCAGTTCTTC. Translation gives CATSDSESGSSPPSYNEQFF.

The chain employs TRBV3-1 and TRBJ1-2, with 8 bases matching TRBD1. CDR1 LGHDT and CDR2 YNNKEL come from the germline V gene (reference sequence). The CDR3 has 15 residues. Losses at the gene ends were 3 bases for V and 4 bases for J; bases not matched to a gene: 7. This CDR3 is CASSHGQGVVYGYTF. The CDR3 bases are TGTGCCAGCAGCCATGGACAGGGAGTAGTCTATGGCTACACCTTC.

This clonotype was seen more than once but under ten times. The chain recombines TRBV3-1 with TRBJ1-2; D remains ambiguous. CDR1 is LGHDT, CDR2 YNNKEL, per germline (reference sequence). Trimming cost V 1 base and J 9 bases, with 12 bases left between them. The length of the CDR3 is 13 residues. CDR3 DNA: TGTGCCAGCAGCCAAGGGGATAGGCGTAGCTACACCTTC. Translation: CASSQGDRRSYTF.

This sequence joins TRBV20-1 and TRBJ1-1; D not certain. This CDR3 region has 12 residues. Germline CDR1 and CDR2: DFQATT and SNEGSKA (reference sequence). V lost 5 bases to trimming and J lost 6 bases, with 13 bases between them. The CDR3 loop is CSASRWSAEAFF. CDR3 nucleotides: TGCAGTGCTTCCCGGTGGAGCGCTGAAGCTTTCTTT.

This clonotype was found a few times. The chain uses TRBV12-3 or TRBV12-4 and TRBJ1-2; D gene unclear. The length of the CDR3 is 15 residues. The V and J ends lost 3 bases and 8 bases respectively, with 19 bases between them. For the CDR3, the DNA is TGTGCCAGCAGTTTTGCTGGGGAGCGGGGATCCGGCTACACCTTC. This codes for CASSFAGERGSGYTF.

The chain couples TRBV9 to TRBJ2-5; D perhaps matches TRBD1 (5 bases). V lost 1 base and J lost 1, with 11 bases in between. Germline CDR1 SGDLS, CDR2 YYNGEE. This CDR3 is 15 amino acids long. CDR3 sequence: CASSVTNRLQETQYF. The CDR3 DNA reads as TGTGCCAGCAGCGTAACTAACAGGCTCCAAGAGACCCAGTACTTC.

The sample holds a few counts of this clonotype. The gene calls are TRBV5-6 and TRBJ2-3; D is undetermined. Germline V CDR1 and CDR2: SGHDT, YYEEEE. Trimming took 1 base from V and 4 from J, leaving 7 bases between them. This CDR3 spans 13 amino acids. DNA for the CDR3: TGTGCCAGCAGCTTGTTAGATTCAGATACGCAGTATTTT. Residues: CASSLLDSDTQYF. The whole variable domain, filled in from reference TRBV5-6 and TRBJ2-3, reads DAGVTQSPTHLIKTRGQQVTLRCSPKSGHDTVSWYQQALGQGPQFIFQYYEEEERQRGNFPDRFSGHQFPNYSSELNVNALLLGDSALYLCASSLLDSDTQYFGPGTRLTVL.

This chain links TRBV10-3 with TRBJ1-3; D is perhaps TRBD1 (5 bases). V was pared by 6 bases and J by 2 bases, with 11 bases between. Germline V gives CDR1 ENHRY, CDR2 SYGVKD. The CDR3 runs 14 residues. CDR3 loop: CAIRDGATGNTIYF. The CDR3 DNA reads TGTGCCATCAGAGACGGGGCTACTGGAAACACCATATATTTT.

This clonotype has only a few counts. This CDR3 reads CASSQFLGGTEAFF. In nucleotides, the CDR3 is TGTGCCAGCAGCCAATTCCTAGGGGGCACTGAAGCTTTCTTT. V is TRBV4-2 and J is TRBJ1-1, with D possibly TRBD1 on 6 matching bases. The CDR3 is 14 amino acids. Germline CDR1 LGHNA, CDR2 YNFKEQ. Between the trimmed V and J ends, which lost 2 bases and 4 bases, there was a span of 11 bases.

This clonotype came up many times. CDR3 DNA sequence: TGTGCCAGCAATCAGCGGGAGGGCTTGCAGACCCAGTACTTC. It specifies CASNQREGLQTQYF. The V gene is TRBV12-3 or TRBV12-4, the J gene TRBJ2-5; 10 nucleotides agree with TRBD2. The CDR3 extends over 14 amino acids. With V trimmed by 7 bases and J by 6 bases, 8 bases remained unmatched.

This chain links TRBV4-1 with TRBJ2-3, with D perhaps matching TRBD1 or TRBD2 (5 bases each). Germline assignment: CDR1 MGHRA and CDR2 YSYEKL. There are 15 residues in the CDR3. With 4 bases removed from V and 4 bases from J, the gap between germline ends came to 15 bases. As DNA, the CDR3 is TGCGCCAGCAGCCGTCTGGGACCCTCGCCAGATACGCAGTATTTT. Translating it yields CASSRLGPSPDTQYF.